This T cell receptor beta chain was captured in a study of cytomegalovirus exposure and HLA in healthy donors. Study-wide findings and caveats: The authors listed roughly 150 TCR beta chains as cytomegalovirus-associated. Reports described diagnosis of cytomegalovirus status by the classifier as highly specific and sensitive.

Comments on this clone: The antigen is unknown.

The germline V gene has CDR1 MNHNS and CDR2 SASEGT. V lost 6 bases, J lost 3 bases, and 5 bases stayed unmatched. CDR3 length: 14 amino acids. Assay used: immunoSEQ multiplex PCR; TCRdb lists only in-frame clones, some missing. There are 250,000 to 400,000 clones in the sample; roughly 90% occur only once, and roughly 0.96% lies in the top ten. The source material was PBMCs. The receptor comes from a young man in good health and CMV-seronegative. The chain joins TRBV6-1 to TRBJ2-7; TRBD2 aligns across 10 bases. The CDR3 here is CASRISGGIYEQYF. The CDR3 region has the DNA TGTGCCAGCAGGATTAGCGGGGGGATCTACGAGCAGTACTTC.